The next 16 T cell receptor beta chains were all read from a single sample in a study of blood T cells in healthy people across ages. For the second PCR, which ran for 7 to 11 cycles, a sample-barcoded 5' primer and a J-beta primer mix were used. TCRdb re-called the 5' RACE reads through MiXCR, storing one row per CDR3 protein. Of approximately 830,000 distinct CDR3 sequences in the sample, approximately 65% were seen once. Sequencing was carried out using blood. These receptors were taken from a man aged 25-45 years in good health.

This clonotype was picked up a small number of times. The rearrangement joins TRBV18 to TRBJ2-7; D gene ambiguous. Germline CDR1 is KGHSH and CDR2 is LQKENI. Trimming shortened V by 3 bases and J by 2 bases, and 8 bases separated the two germline ends. The CDR3 runs to 13 residues. The CDR3 is CASSPGEAYEQYF. The CDR3 DNA sequence: TGTGCCAGCTCACCGGGTGAAGCCTACGAGCAGTACTTC.

V and J are TRBV20-1 and TRBJ2-5; D is unclear. The CDR3 runs to 12 residues. The germline CDR1 and CDR2 sequences are DFQATT and SNEGSKA (reference sequence). Trimming stripped 5 bases from V and 1 base from J, with 8 bases between. The DNA of the CDR3 is TGCAGTGCTCCCCGACTCCAAGAGACCCAGTACTTC. This codes for CSAPRLQETQYF.

The chain uses TRBV20-1 and TRBJ2-7, with a possible D match to TRBD1 (6 bases). The CDR3 has 12 residues. The germline V gene encodes CDR1 DFQATT and CDR2 SNEGSKA (reference sequence). V lost 6 bases and J lost 3, with 12 bases in between. CDR3 region: CSADRRNYEQYF. As DNA, the CDR3 is TGCAGTGCCGACAGGCGGAACTACGAGCAGTACTTC.

A few counts support this clonotype. The V and J genes are TRBV10-3 and TRBJ1-2, with 10 positions matching TRBD1. The germline V gene encodes CDR1 ENHRY and CDR2 SYGVKD. Losses at the gene ends were 7 bases for V and 4 bases for J; bases not matched to a gene: 9. This CDR3 region has 15 residues. The CDR3 protein is CAITPGQGRSYGYTF. Here the CDR3 DNA reads TGTGCCATCACCCCGGGACAGGGGAGGAGCTATGGCTACACCTTC.

The chain links TRBV29-1 to TRBJ2-3; a weak D match, TRBD1 (6 bases). V dropped 8 bases and J dropped 1 base, with 10 bases sitting between them. Germline CDR1 is SQVTM and CDR2 is ANQGSEA. This CDR3 region has 12 residues. This CDR3 reads CSMGQRTDTQYF. DNA for the CDR3: TGCAGCATGGGACAACGCACAGATACGCAGTATTTT.

V and J are TRBV12-3 or TRBV12-4 and TRBJ2-3, with TRBD2 identical over 10 bases. The junction had 18 bases not matched to a gene; V was cut back by 8 bases and J by 7 bases. The CDR3 is 17 residues long. In nucleotides, the CDR3 is TGTGCCAGCTTGTGGGGGTCCCCTAGCGGGGGTGCGAATACGCAGTATTTT. It codes for CASLWGSPSGGANTQYF.

The chain links TRBV20-1 to TRBJ1-4, with D hard to call. The CDR3 is 14 amino acids. V was clipped by 5 bases and J by 0 bases, with 10 bases between them. The germline V gene encodes CDR1 DFQATT and CDR2 SNEGSKA (reference sequence). CDR3 sequence: CSAGPDATNEKLFF. The CDR3 DNA reads TGCAGTGCTGGACCTGATGCAACTAATGAAAAACTGTTTTTT.

The CDR3, as DNA: TGTGCCAGCAGTTCGCCGGGACAGGGTTTATGGTATGGCTACACCTTC. It codes for CASSSPGQGLWYGYTF. V gene TRBV12-3 or TRBV12-4 combines with J gene TRBJ1-2, with TRBD1 identical over 9 bases. V shed 4 bases, J shed 5 bases, and the junction held 11 bases outside the gene matches. The CDR3 has 16 amino acids.

This sequence joins TRBV27 and TRBJ2-2; no reliable D call. Germline V lookup: CDR1 MNHEY, CDR2 SMNVEV (reference sequence). The CDR3 sequence is 14 residues long. V lost 3 bases to trimming and J lost 4 bases, with 9 bases between them. The CDR3 region is CASSFGIFTGELFF. DNA of the CDR3: TGTGCCAGCAGTTTCGGTATCTTCACCGGGGAGCTGTTTTTT.

In the case of this clonotype: One junction end disagrees with the germline gene, perhaps due to a read error. The chain carries TRBV7-2 and TRBJ2-3; D could derive from TRBD1 or TRBD2 (5 bases each). CDR3 length: 16 amino acids. CDR1 is SGHTA, CDR2 FQGNSA, per germline. The CDR3 DNA follows: TGTGCCAGCAGCCCCAATCAGGCAGGGACGACAGATATGCAGTATTTT. It translates to CASSPNQAGTTDMQYF. Using reference TRBV7-2 and TRBJ2-3 for the parts outside the CDR3, the full variable domain is GAGVSQSPSNKVTEKGKDVELRCDPISGHTALYWYRQSLGQGLEFLIYFQGNSAPDKSGLPSDRFSAERTGGSVSTLTIQRTQQEDSAVYLCASSPNQAGTTDMQYFGPGTRLTVL.

The J gene is TRBJ2-5, the V gene TRBV12-3 or TRBV12-4; D might be TRBD1 (6 bases). Matching the DNA end better, TRBJ2-7 makes the J call doubtful. The CDR3 is made up of 14 amino acids. DNA of the CDR3: TGTGCCAGCAGGAAGACAGGACTCCCTAACGAGCAGTACTTC. Translation: CASRKTGLPNEQYF.

This chain joins TRBV20-1 and TRBJ2-4; D is possibly TRBD2 (5 bases). The CDR3 runs to 15 residues. V lost 3 bases to trimming and J lost 6 bases, with 18 bases between them. Germline assignment: CDR1 DFQATT and CDR2 SNEGSKA (reference sequence). The CDR3 region is CSASPGWGATNIQYF. The CDR3 DNA reads TGCAGTGCTAGCCCCGGCTGGGGAGCAACAAACATTCAGTACTTC.

The gene calls are TRBV7-3 and TRBJ2-1; 7 nucleotides align to TRBD2. The germline V gene has CDR1 SGHTA and CDR2 FQGTGA. CDR3 length: 16 amino acids. Germline trimming cut 5 bases from V and 4 bases from J; bases unmatched to any gene: 11. CDR3 DNA sequence: TGTGCCAGCAGCGGAATTACTAGCGATCGGTACAATGAGCAGTTCTTC. Translation gives CASSGITSDRYNEQFF.

J is TRBJ1-2 and V is TRBV6-1, with unresolved D. V lost 6 bases and J 4 bases, leaving 27 bases between the germline ends. The CDR3 has 18 amino acids. Germline loops: CDR1 MNHNS, CDR2 SASEGT. CDR3 amino acids: CASRPGRRVPKMGYGYTF. CDR3 bases: TGTGCCAGCAGACCCGGGAGGAGGGTGCCTAAGATGGGCTATGGCTACACCTTC.

The rearrangement uses TRBV12-3 or TRBV12-4 and TRBJ2-1, with D possibly matching TRBD2 (5 bases). This CDR3 has 15 amino acids. Trimming took off 1 base at V and 4 bases at J, with 11 bases between the two ends. The CDR3 DNA reads TGTGCCAGCAGTTTAGTCCGGGGTTGGTACAATGAGCAGTTCTTC. Residues: CASSLVRGWYNEQFF.

The chain carries TRBV4-3 and TRBJ1-1; D unresolved. The V and J ends lost 4 bases and 12 bases respectively, with 18 bases between them. The CDR3 length is 13 residues. From germline, CDR1 is LGHNA and CDR2 YSLEER. CDR3 in DNA: TGCGCCAGCAGCCCTCCAGAGGGCAGCCGGTCTTTCTTT. Translated: CASSPPEGSRSFF.